This is a list of T cell receptor beta chains from one sample in a study of PD-1 blockade in mismatch repair-deficient tumors. Only in-frame clones appear in the TCRdb table, and some are missing; sequencing was by immunoSEQ multiplex PCR. This sample yields 11,000 to 15,000 clones, of which around 80% are seen a single time; more than 1.5% belongs to the top ten. Sequences were derived from PBMCs, sampled approximately 15 weeks after starting pembrolizumab. The receptors shown here come from an adult with mismatch repair-deficient cancer. Both conserved end residues are part of each CDR3. Fields, in order: J gene, clone size, V gene, D gene, CDR3 DNA, CDR3 protein. D genes are given only for firm matches. Expanded clones are given a class, and other clones once, few, many or no size at all.

J: TRBJ2-2; size: -; V: TRBV5-1; D: -; DNA: TGCGCCAGCAGCTTGGTTGGCCCGAACACCGGGGAGCTGTTTTTT; CDR3: CASSLVGPNTGELFF
J: TRBJ2-2; size: -; V: TRBV5-5; D: TRBD1; DNA: TGTGCCAGCAGCTCGACAGGGGGCAACACCGGGGAGCTGTTTTTT; CDR3: CASSSTGGNTGELFF
J: TRBJ2-7; size: -; V: TRBV5-1; D: TRBD2; DNA: TGCGCCAGCAGCCTGTCAGGACTAGTCTCCTACGAGCAGTACTTC; CDR3: CASSLSGLVSYEQYF
J: TRBJ2-1; size: -; V: TRBV11-2; D: -; DNA: TGTGCCAGCAGCTTAGGACAATCCCACGATGAGCAGTTCTTC; CDR3: CASSLGQSHDEQFF
J: TRBJ2-2; size: few; V: TRBV18; D: TRBD2; DNA: TGTGCCAGCCTCGGTGGCGGGAGTATCACCGGGGAGCTGTTTTTT; CDR3: CASLGGGSITGELFF
J: TRBJ2-2; size: -; V: TRBV9; D: TRBD1; DNA: TGTGCCAGCAGCGTATTCCAGGGGGACACCGGGGAGCTGTTTTTT; CDR3: CASSVFQGDTGELFF
J: TRBJ1-6; size: -; V: TRBV27; D: TRBD1; DNA: TGTGCCAGCAGTTACTCGGGACAGGGGGTTTCACCCCTCCACTTT; CDR3: CASSYSGQGVSPLHF
J: TRBJ2-7; size: few; V: TRBV4-1; D: TRBD2; DNA: TGCGCCAGCAGCCAAGTAGGACTAGCGGGAGACGAGCAGTACTTC; CDR3: CASSQVGLAGDEQYF
J: TRBJ1-1; size: -; V: TRBV25-1; D: -; DNA: TGTGCCAGCAGTGAATATCACGGAGCGTTGGGAGCTTTCTTT; CDR3: CASSEYHGALGAFF
J: TRBJ1-4; size: -; V: TRBV5-1; D: -; DNA: TGCGCCAGCAGCTTGACCATACTTAATGAAAAACTGTTTTTT; CDR3: CASSLTILNEKLFF
J: TRBJ2-1; size: -; V: TRBV28; D: TRBD1; DNA: TGTGCCAGCAGCTTCCAGGACAGGAAAAATGAGCAGTTCTTC; CDR3: CASSFQDRKNEQFF
J: TRBJ1-2; size: -; V: TRBV13; D: TRBD1; DNA: TGTGCCAGCAGCGGACGGGACAGATCTAACTATGGCTACACCTTC; CDR3: CASSGRDRSNYGYTF
J: TRBJ2-7; size: -; V: TRBV7-2; D: -; DNA: TGTGCCAGCAGCTTCCGGACTCCCACTTACGAGCAGTACTTC; CDR3: CASSFRTPTYEQYF
J: TRBJ1-4; size: -; V: TRBV30; D: -; DNA: TGTGCCTGGAGTGGAGGGTTCGGGGAAAAACTGTTTTTT; CDR3: CAWSGGFGEKLFF
J: TRBJ2-7; size: few; V: TRBV27; D: TRBD2; DNA: TGTGCCAGCAGTACCTGGACTAGCGGGAGAGGAGAGCAGTACTTC; CDR3: CASSTWTSGRGEQYF
J: TRBJ1-1; size: -; V: TRBV27; D: -; DNA: TGTGCCAGCAGTTTCGGGGACCTTGGGGGCCGGGCTTTCTTT; CDR3: CASSFGDLGGRAFF
J: TRBJ1-5; size: -; V: TRBV27; D: -; DNA: TGTGCCAGCGGCGAAGGGGATCAGCCCCAGCATTTT; CDR3: CASGEGDQPQHF
J: TRBJ1-2; size: -; V: TRBV6-5; D: -; DNA: TGTGCCAGCATGTCAGGGGTCGCTGGCTACACCTTC; CDR3: CASMSGVAGYTF
J: TRBJ2-7; size: few; V: TRBV7-9; D: -; DNA: TGTGCCAGCGGGAGCAGGAGCTACGAGCAGTACTTC; CDR3: CASGSRSYEQYF
J: TRBJ1-4; size: -; V: TRBV5-1; D: -; DNA: TGCGCCAGCAGCCCGACAGTAACTAATGAAAAACTGTTTTTT; CDR3: CASSPTVTNEKLFF
J: TRBJ1-5; size: once; V: TRBV2; D: -; DNA: TGTGCCAGCAGTGATCAACAGGGTGGACAGCCCCAGCATTTT; CDR3: CASSDQQGGQPQHF
J: TRBJ2-7; size: -; V: TRBV6-1; D: TRBD1; DNA: TGTGCCAGCAGTGGAGCTGGGACAGGATCCTACGAGCAGTACTTC; CDR3: CASSGAGTGSYEQYF
J: TRBJ2-7; size: -; V: TRBV27; D: TRBD2; DNA: TGTGCCAGCAGTCCTTTAGCGGGAGGCACGGGCGAGCAGTACTTC; CDR3: CASSPLAGGTGEQYF
J: TRBJ1-5; size: -; V: TRBV10-3; D: -; DNA: TGTGCCATCAGTGGGCAACAGAGCAATCAGCCCCAGCATTTT; CDR3: CAISGQQSNQPQHF
J: TRBJ1-1; size: -; V: TRBV27; D: -; DNA: TGTGCCAGTAGCTTCCTTCGGGGGAGGGCTTTCTTT; CDR3: CASSFLRGRAFF
J: TRBJ2-1; size: -; V: TRBV5-4; D: TRBD2; DNA: TGTGCCAGCACCCGGACTAGCGGGACTGAGCAGTTCTTC; CDR3: CASTRTSGTEQFF
J: TRBJ2-1; size: -; V: TRBV5-1; D: -; DNA: TGCGCCAGCAGCCCGGGGACATCCAACTACAATGAGCAGTTCTTC; CDR3: CASSPGTSNYNEQFF
J: TRBJ2-7; size: few; V: TRBV2; D: TRBD2; DNA: TGTGCCACCACCTTAGCGGGGTTCTACGAGCAGTACTTC; CDR3: CATTLAGFYEQYF
J: TRBJ2-6; size: -; V: TRBV29-1; D: -; DNA: TGCAGCGTCCCCGGGTCCGAGGCTCTATCTGGGGCCAACGTCCTGACTTTC; CDR3: CSVPGSEALSGANVLTF
J: TRBJ2-7; size: few; V: TRBV7-3; D: -; DNA: TGTGCCAGCAGCTTTTCGCCGGGCGAGCAGTACTTC; CDR3: CASSFSPGEQYF
J: TRBJ2-1; size: -; V: TRBV7-2; D: TRBD2; DNA: TGTGCCAGCAGCCCAGGCGGGCTAGCGGGAGTAAATGAGCAGTTCTTC; CDR3: CASSPGGLAGVNEQFF
J: TRBJ2-6; size: -; V: TRBV5-1; D: -; DNA: TGCGCCAGCCTTCAGACACCAAGCTCTGGGGCCAACGTCCTGACTTTC; CDR3: CASLQTPSSGANVLTF
J: TRBJ1-6; size: -; V: TRBV28; D: -; DNA: TGTGCCAGCACCCTAGGACAGTCTAATTCACCCCTCCACTTT; CDR3: CASTLGQSNSPLHF
J: TRBJ1-4; size: -; V: TRBV2; D: TRBD1; DNA: TGTGCCAGCTGGGGACAGGGATATGAAAAACTGTTTTTT; CDR3: CASWGQGYEKLFF
J: TRBJ2-7; size: -; V: TRBV6-1; D: TRBD1; DNA: TGTGCCAGCAGAAGGGGACAGGGGGTCTCCTACGAGCAGTACTTC; CDR3: CASRRGQGVSYEQYF
J: TRBJ2-1; size: -; V: TRBV11-2; D: -; DNA: TGTGCCAGCAGCTCTCTAGCGAGGTACAATGAGCAGTTCTTC; CDR3: CASSSLARYNEQFF
J: TRBJ1-1; size: -; V: TRBV5-6; D: -; DNA: TGTGCCAGCAGCTTAGAACGGGGGTTGAACACTGAAGCTTTCTTT; CDR3: CASSLERGLNTEAFF
J: TRBJ2-7; size: -; V: TRBV28; D: TRBD2; DNA: TGTGCCAGCAGTTTTGGGGGGGGCTACGAGCAGTACTTC; CDR3: CASSFGGGYEQYF
J: TRBJ2-5; size: -; V: TRBV14; D: -; DNA: TGTGCCAGCAGCCGCTCTCTGTTCGGGACCCAGTACTTC; CDR3: CASSRSLFGTQYF
J: TRBJ1-1; size: -; V: TRBV19; D: -; DNA: TGTGCCAGTAGTTCCCTGGCAGGGCGGAACACTGAAGCTTTCTTT; CDR3: CASSSLAGRNTEAFF
J: TRBJ2-5; size: -; V: TRBV19; D: -; DNA: TGTGCCAGTAGTAACGGCGCAGGGGAAGAGACCCAGTACTTC; CDR3: CASSNGAGEETQYF
J: TRBJ1-2; size: -; V: TRBV7-3; D: -; DNA: TGTGCCAGCAGCTTAATGGGAGCTAACTATGGCTACACCTTC; CDR3: CASSLMGANYGYTF
J: TRBJ2-2; size: -; V: TRBV27; D: -; DNA: TGTGCCAGCAGTCCCCGCTTAGTTACCGGGGAGCTGTTTTTT; CDR3: CASSPRLVTGELFF
J: TRBJ2-1; size: -; V: TRBV13; D: -; DNA: TGTGCCAGCAGCCCCCGGGACTACAATGAGCAGTTCTTC; CDR3: CASSPRDYNEQFF
J: TRBJ1-1; size: -; V: TRBV12-5; D: TRBD1; DNA: TGTGCTAGTGGTTGGCTACTATCGGGACAGCACACTGAAGCTTTCTTT; CDR3: CASGWLLSGQHTEAFF
J: TRBJ2-4; size: -; V: TRBV5-1; D: TRBD1; DNA: TGCGCCAGCAGCTTGGCCTCGGGACAGGGGAACATTCAGTACTTC; CDR3: CASSLASGQGNIQYF
J: TRBJ2-2; size: -; V: TRBV9; D: -; DNA: TGTGCCAGCAGCGTAGCGCCAGGTCCGGACAGGAACACCGGGGAGCTGTTTTTT; CDR3: CASSVAPGPDRNTGELFF
J: TRBJ1-5; size: -; V: TRBV2; D: TRBD1; DNA: TGTGCCAGCGGTTGGACAGGGGAAGGCAATCAGCCCCAGCATTTT; CDR3: CASGWTGEGNQPQHF
J: TRBJ1-2; size: -; V: TRBV2; D: -; DNA: TGTGCCAGCAGTGAACGCGGGGGTAGTGGCTACACCTTC; CDR3: CASSERGGSGYTF
J: TRBJ2-1; size: -; V: TRBV7-6; D: -; DNA: TGTGCCAGCAGCTTGAGGGACATCTCCTACAATGAGCAGTTCTTC; CDR3: CASSLRDISYNEQFF
J: TRBJ1-3; size: -; V: TRBV6-1; D: -; DNA: TGTGCCAGCAGTCTCAGGGGCGAAAGTGGAAACACCATATATTTT; CDR3: CASSLRGESGNTIYF
J: TRBJ2-1; size: -; V: TRBV7-2; D: TRBD2; DNA: TGTGCCAGCAGCTCCCATGAGGTAGCGGGAAAGTATGAGCAGTTCTTC; CDR3: CASSSHEVAGKYEQFF
J: TRBJ2-7; size: -; V: TRBV18; D: TRBD2; DNA: TGTGCCAGCTCACCATCGGCGGGAGTTCCCTACGAGCAGTACTTC; CDR3: CASSPSAGVPYEQYF
J: TRBJ1-6; size: -; V: TRBV19; D: -; DNA: TGTGCCAGTAGTATATGGCAGAATAATTCACCCCTCCACTTT; CDR3: CASSIWQNNSPLHF
J: TRBJ2-7; size: few; V: TRBV7-8; D: TRBD2; DNA: TGTGCCAGCAGCGAACCGCCTAGCGGGGACTTATCCTACGAGCAGTACTTC; CDR3: CASSEPPSGDLSYEQYF
J: TRBJ2-1; size: once; V: TRBV7-9; D: TRBD2; DNA: TGTGCCAGCAGCACGCCGAAGGGCGGGAGAGAGGATGAGCAGTTCTTC; CDR3: CASSTPKGGREDEQFF
J: TRBJ2-5; size: few; V: TRBV13; D: TRBD1; DNA: TGTGCCAGCAGCCCCACAGGGGGAGAGACCCAGTACTTC; CDR3: CASSPTGGETQYF